These T cell receptor beta chains were read from a single sample in a study of cytomegalovirus exposure and HLA in healthy donors. The assay was immunoSEQ multiplex PCR, and TCRdb's table has in-frame clones only and misses some. The profile covers 170,000 or so clones, with 75% to 85% appearing a single time and roughly 0.7% taken by the ten largest. The specimen was PBMCs. The receptors were gathered from a boy younger than 18 in good health and CMV-seronegative. Each CDR3 is given with its conserved first and last residue. D genes are given only for firm matches. Some rows have no size entry. The others give once, few or many, or a class for an expanded clone.

D gene	V gene	CDR3 length	J gene	clone size	CDR3 DNA	CDR3 protein
.	TRBV7-9	14	TRBJ2-1	.	TGTGCCAGCAGCTTAGTGGGCTCTAGCGTGGAGCAGTTCTTC	CASSLVGSSVEQFF
.	TRBV30	16	TRBJ1-1	.	TGTGCCTGGAGTGCCTCGTGGGGACTGCCGAACACTGAAGCTTTCTTT	CAWSASWGLPNTEAFF
.	TRBV27	13	TRBJ2-5	.	TGTGCCAGCAGCTCCCGATACGGGGAGACCCAGTACTTC	CASSSRYGETQYF
.	TRBV30	13	TRBJ2-7	.	TGTGCCTGGAGTCCGGACAGCTCCTACGAGCAGTACTTC	CAWSPDSSYEQYF
TRBD2	TRBV19	15	TRBJ2-3	.	TGTGCCAGTAGTATCCTAGCGGGGGGGCGGGATACGCAGTATTTT	CASSILAGGRDTQYF
TRBD1	TRBV19	14	TRBJ1-5	few	TGTGCCAGTAGTAGGGACAGGGGCGATCAGCCCCAGCATTTT	CASSRDRGDQPQHF
.	TRBV7-9	15	TRBJ1-2	.	TGCGCCAGCAGCTCCCGACCGGGGTTGAACTATGGCTACACCTTC	CASSSRPGLNYGYTF
TRBD2	TRBV25-1	17	TRBJ2-1	.	TGTGCCAGCAGTGATGAAACCGGGACTAGGTTCTCTGGTGAGCAGTTCTTC	CASSDETGTRFSGEQFF
TRBD2	TRBV14	16	TRBJ2-7	.	TGTGCCAGCAGCCATCATCCGGGACTAGGCTCCTACGAGCAGTACTTC	CASSHHPGLGSYEQYF
.	TRBV10-3	15	TRBJ2-1	.	TGTGCCATCAGTGATTTGGGACACCGGTACAATGAGCAGTTCTTC	CAISDLGHRYNEQFF
TRBD2	TRBV6-6	15	TRBJ2-1	.	TGTGCCAGCAAACTCGGGACTAGCGGATACAATGAGCAGTTCTTC	CASKLGTSGYNEQFF
TRBD1	TRBV6-6	16	TRBJ1-4	.	TGTGCCAGCGGCCTCCTACAGGGGGCAACTAATGAAAAACTGTTTTTT	CASGLLQGATNEKLFF
.	TRBV29-1	14	TRBJ1-2	once	TGCAGCGTTGAATTGTGGGACTCAAACTATGGCTACACCTTC	CSVELWDSNYGYTF
.	TRBV27	14	TRBJ2-7	.	TGTGCCAGCAGTTTATCAGGGGGTCTCTACGAGCAGTACTTC	CASSLSGGLYEQYF
TRBD1	TRBV7-9	15	TRBJ1-2	.	TGTGCCAGCAGCTTATTTATGGGACAGAACTATGGCTACACCTTC	CASSLFMGQNYGYTF
.	TRBV2	10	TRBJ1-1	.	TGTGCCAGCAGTGAAGCACGAGCGGTCTTT	CASSEARAVF
.	TRBV9	14	TRBJ2-1	.	TGTGCCAGCAGCGTAGTACAGGGAACGACTGAGCAGTTCTTC	CASSVVQGTTEQFF
TRBD1	TRBV5-1	14	TRBJ1-2	.	TGCGCCAGCAGCTTGGAAGGGACAGGGGACGGCTACACCTTC	CASSLEGTGDGYTF
.	TRBV4-2	14	TRBJ2-2	.	TGTGCCAGCAGCCAAGTAATAAACACCGGGGAGCTGTTTTTT	CASSQVINTGELFF
.	TRBV27	18	TRBJ1-6	.	TGTGCCAGCAGTCCAGGCCGCTCTTTAGGGGCTTATAATTCACCCCTCCACTTT	CASSPGRSLGAYNSPLHF
.	TRBV19	13	TRBJ1-2	.	TGTGCCAGTAGTATAGCGGCAGGTCCTGGCTACACCTTC	CASSIAAGPGYTF
TRBD1	TRBV5-1	16	TRBJ1-4	.	TGCGCCAGCAGCGATACAGGGGGGGCAACTAATGAAAAACTGTTTTTT	CASSDTGGATNEKLFF